This T cell receptor beta chain derives from a study of blood T cell repertoires in COVID-19 (dated by TCRdb to 2018 to 2020). At the level of the whole study: The collaborator samples originated in the United States, Italy and Spain and spanned the acute and convalescent phases of COVID-19. The prospective study material was composed of cDNA or gDNA derived from T cells, B-cell-depleted T cells, or PBMCs. The dataset comprised deeply sampled blood TCRbeta repertoires from subjects exposed to, actively infected with, or recovered from COVID-19. The repertoires were released in a freely available public database meant as a resource for research on the immune response to SARS-CoV-2. Samples came from the ongoing ImmuneRACE study (first 160 participants) plus 1,254 subjects from 6 global collaborators. Sample metadata almost always included a de-identified subject ID, COVID-19 status, age in years and sex. Where HLA class I and class II types were available, the types were taken from metadata supplied by the sample provider, not from assay-based typing.

Participants in the prospective study were aged roughly 18 to 100 years, lived in 20 to 25 United States geographic areas, and enrolled through a virtual design. In the prospective study, cohorts were assigned on the basis of participant-reported clinical history obtained from a screening survey and a study questionnaire. Recovered participants in ImmuneRACE Cohort 3 were defined as having two consecutive negative NP/OP PCR tests, clearance from a healthcare professional, or resolution of symptoms. In the prospective study, whole blood, serum and a nasopharyngeal or oropharyngeal swab were collected from each participant by mobile phlebotomists. Participants in the prospective study had the option to provide additional blood draws and questionnaires over a roughly 2-month period. Blood samples from the prospective study were shipped frozen or at room temperature prior to DNA extraction. Comment on this clone: What this receptor recognizes is not known. There are no base qualities to consult, and no much larger clone falls within one base.

Study-wide conclusions, independent of this receptor: Clinical and demographic metadata were provided uncurated, with the amount varying by source and participant.

Based on the germline V gene (reference sequence), the CDR1 and CDR2 sequences are SGHNT and YYREEE. V loses 4 bases at its end and J loses 4 bases; junction bases beyond the gene matches: 9. The CDR3 numbers 15 residues from cysteine through phenylalanine. Of all the DNA, just the CDR3 is kept, 45 bases in frame from base 1. TCRbeta CDR3 regions were amplified from genomic DNA by means of the immunoSEQ Assay, a bias-controlled multiplex PCR. In the source study's methods: The number of nucleated cells in each sample was estimated from the amplification of reference gene primers within the assay. To quantify the absolute abundance of each unique TCRbeta CDR3 rearrangement, sequence reads were collapsed and filtered. For each sample, productive Simpson clonality was calculated as the square root of Simpson's diversity index across productive rearrangements. The source is immuneACCESS, and TCRdb retained only in-frame sequences with V and J called. Part of the clones is not carried over; for the studies checked, unresolved V genes explain less than half of this, and the remainder is unexplained. The V and J calls and the clone size are those of that table, but D and trimming were determined from the DNA. This sample has approximately 150,000 clones in its table, and approximately 80% of those were observed once. About 16% of the sample goes to the ten largest clones.

The clonotype was recovered from a man over 45 who had recovered from COVID-19. Sequenced input: PBMCs or T cells enriched from blood (not recorded which). The chain joins TRBV5-4 to TRBJ2-5; 8 nucleotides in the junction match TRBD2. The sequenced DNA is TGTGCCAGCAGCCTGCTAGAAGCGGGGGTAGAGACCCAGTACTTC. This translates into CASSLLEAGVETQYF.